This T cell receptor (beta chain) was sequenced in a study of pediatric ulcerative colitis (dated by TCRdb to about 2019). In the study overall: From 9 or 10 newly diagnosed, treatment-naive pediatric ulcerative colitis patients and a few non-IBD control children, paired blood and rectal samples were collected. On the study overall, not on this receptor specifically: Two rectal CDR3 clonotypes were detected in all ulcerative colitis patients and were not detected in any of the controls. Blood-derived T cells may have been included in the rectal pinch biopsies, particularly in patients with overt colitis. Repertoires were derived from total lymphocyte DNA, so rare subsets such as regulatory T cells may have patterns not reflected. Controls, mild-moderate and acute severe colitis patients were separated by rectal repertoire features, and reduced rectal diversity due to clonal expansions was observed in acute severe colitis. Clonal overlap between a subject's own blood and rectum was significantly greater in ulcerative colitis patients than in controls, which suggests more T cell trafficking to inflamed tissue. A couple of patients' blood samples yielded substantially fewer templates for technical reasons and were excluded from blood-rectal overlap analysis. With only a handful of individuals, the healthy control group was small.

One to two pinch biopsies were taken from the rectum for research during colonoscopy. In controls, colonoscopy was performed for suspected IBD, macroscopically and histologically normal endoscopy was observed, and no IBD diagnosis was made within the following year. Rectal biopsies were digested with proteinase K before DNA isolation. The Wizard kit (Promega) was used to extract genomic DNA from the blood and intestinal samples. Rearranged CDR3 beta regions were amplified from genomic DNA with multiplex V and J primers using the immunoSEQ TRB Survey service. To keep sequencing depth the same across samples, survey-level depth of up to 500,000 reads per sample was applied. The libraries were purified and pooled, then sequenced using Illumina technology. Processing in the source paper ran as follows. Productive clonality, sample overlap, pairwise scatters, CDR3 beta length, V/D/J gene usage and productiveness were all assessed with the immunoSEQ online tools. Alongside Shannon and Simpson indices, calculated diversity was computed as the number of unique rearrangements divided by total templates, multiplied by 100. For principal component analysis, Z-score normalized data were analyzed with the R prcomp function and the ggbiplot package. Morisita's index was used to quantify blood-rectal clonal overlap within each subject. Sourced from immuneACCESS, this table was stored by TCRdb with only in-frame sequences that have V and J called. A share of the clones is absent; for the studies checked, an unresolved V gene accounts for under half, and the remainder has no known explanation. V and J calls and clone size are as listed in that table; D and trimming were resolved from the DNA. The table for this sample lists fewer than 12,000 clones; roughly 82% of them were counted only once. Around 3.6% of the sample is held by the ten biggest clonotypes.

The V end loses 3 bases and the J end loses 0 bases, and a stretch of 9 bases separates them. CDR1 and CDR2 (WNHNN, SYGVQD) derive from the germline V gene (reference sequence). Measured from the cysteine to the phenylalanine, the CDR3 is 15 residues long. The sequence is cut down to CDR3 DNA, 45 bases in frame from base 1. For this clone: Its antigen remains undetermined. It has no much larger one-base neighbor in the sample; base qualities were not kept.

Here the chain combines TRBV10-1 and TRBJ2-1, with the D gene not confidently named. This TCR was recovered from a girl aged 10-17 years who was a control in a study of pediatric ulcerative colitis. The sequencing input was gut tissue. The DNA sequence is TGCGCCAGCAGTGAATGGGCGGACTCCTACAATGAGCAGTTCTTC. It is translated as CASSEWADSYNEQFF.